The source of this T cell receptor (beta chain) is a study of shared clonotypes between healthy human individuals. The V gene's germline CDR1 is LNHDA and CDR2 SQIVND (reference sequence). The CDR3 runs to 15 residues. J was trimmed by 3 bases and V by 8 bases; bases with no gene match: 11. Data came from immunoSEQ multiplex PCR; TCRdb stores just in-frame clones and leaves some out. The sample has about 1.5 million clones, about 98% seen once. This receptor was identified in a man aged 30-40 years in good health. The chain links TRBV19 to TRBJ1-2, with 8 bases that match TRBD1. Sequencing was performed on naive CD4+ T cells sorted from blood. Subset given: CD45RA+ positively selected. This chain's CDR3 is CASEGTGKGDYGYTF. CDR3 coding DNA: TGTGCCAGTGAGGGGACAGGAAAAGGGGACTATGGCTACACCTTC.